This T cell receptor beta chain was profiled in a study of blood T cell repertoires in COVID-19. Overall study: Whether acute or convalescent, the COVID-19 samples came from the United States, Italy and Spain. PBMCs, B-cell-depleted T cells, or T cells were the source of the cDNA or gDNA that made up the material.

The V gene end was trimmed by 8 bases and the J gene end by 1 base; junction bases not matched to a gene: 7. The CDR3 runs 15 residues. Germline values: CDR1 KGHSH, CDR2 LQKENI. Per the authors' pipeline: Reference gene primers were amplified, and this amplification served to estimate nucleated cell counts. Using immunoSEQ multiplex PCR, the repertoire was profiled, and TCRdb retains in-frame clones only, with some absent. V and J calls plus clone size are reproduced from that table; the DNA served to infer D and trimming. Of about 160,000 clones in the sample, more than 60% were seen once. The source material was peripheral blood. The clonotype was recovered from a man in his 70s with acute or convalescent COVID-19. The V call is TRBV18, the J call TRBJ2-2; 7 bases line up with TRBD1. The CDR3 sequence is CASHGTGVNTGELFF. As DNA, the CDR3 is TGTGCCAGCCACGGAACAGGGGTGAACACCGGGGAGCTGTTTTTT. The full variable domain, completed using reference TRBV18 and TRBJ2-2, is NAGVMQNPRHLVRRRGQEARLRCSPMKGHSHVYWYRQLPEEGLKFMVYLQKENIIDESGMPKERFSAEFPKEGPSILRIQQVVRGDSAAYFCASHGTGVNTGELFFGEGSRLTVL.